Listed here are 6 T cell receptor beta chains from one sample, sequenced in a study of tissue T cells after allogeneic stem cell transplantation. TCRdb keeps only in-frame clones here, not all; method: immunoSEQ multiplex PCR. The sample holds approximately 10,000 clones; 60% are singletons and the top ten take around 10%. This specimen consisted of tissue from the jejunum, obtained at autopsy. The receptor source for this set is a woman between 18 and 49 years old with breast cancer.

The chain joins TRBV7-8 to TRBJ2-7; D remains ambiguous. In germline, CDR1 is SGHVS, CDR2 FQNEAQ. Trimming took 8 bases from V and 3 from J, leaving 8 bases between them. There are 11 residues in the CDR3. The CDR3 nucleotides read TGTGCCAGCGCCCGAGACTACGAGCAGTACTTC. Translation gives CASARDYEQYF.

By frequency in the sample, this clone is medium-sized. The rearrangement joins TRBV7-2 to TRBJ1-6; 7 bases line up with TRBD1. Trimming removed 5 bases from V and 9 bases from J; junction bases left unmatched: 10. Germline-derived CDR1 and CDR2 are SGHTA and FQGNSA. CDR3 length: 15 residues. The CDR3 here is CASSTGQLHASPLHF. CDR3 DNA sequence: TGTGCCAGCAGCACGGGACAGCTCCACGCTTCACCCCTCCACTTT.

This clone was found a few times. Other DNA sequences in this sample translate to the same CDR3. The CDR3 is CASSLDVSGNQPQHF. The DNA of the CDR3 is TGTGCCAGCAGCTTAGATGTGTCTGGCAATCAGCCCCAGCATTTT. This chain joins TRBV7-2 and TRBJ1-5; no clear D gene. The CDR3 spans 15 residues. Trimming took off 1 base at V and 2 bases at J, with 9 bases between the two ends. The germline V gene encodes CDR1 SGHTA and CDR2 FQGNSA.

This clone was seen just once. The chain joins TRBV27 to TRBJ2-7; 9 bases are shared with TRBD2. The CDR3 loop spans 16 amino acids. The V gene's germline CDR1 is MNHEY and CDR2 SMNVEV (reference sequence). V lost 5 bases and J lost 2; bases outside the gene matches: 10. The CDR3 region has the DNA TGTGCCAGCAGTCCCGCGGGAGGGCCCCAAACCTACGAGCAGTACTTC. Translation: CASSPAGGPQTYEQYF.

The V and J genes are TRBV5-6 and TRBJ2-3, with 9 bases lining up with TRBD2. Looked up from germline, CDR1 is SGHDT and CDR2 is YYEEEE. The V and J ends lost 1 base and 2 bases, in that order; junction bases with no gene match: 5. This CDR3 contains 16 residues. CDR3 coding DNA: TGTGCCAGCAGCTTGTTTAGCGGGGGACACACAGATACGCAGTATTTT. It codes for CASSLFSGGHTDTQYF.

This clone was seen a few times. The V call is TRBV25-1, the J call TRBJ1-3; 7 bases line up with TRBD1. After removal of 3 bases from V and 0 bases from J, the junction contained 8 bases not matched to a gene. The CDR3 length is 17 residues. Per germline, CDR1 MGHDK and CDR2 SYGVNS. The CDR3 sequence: CASSEPGDSDSGNTIYF. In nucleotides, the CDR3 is TGTGCCAGCAGTGAGCCAGGGGACAGCGACTCTGGAAACACCATATATTTT.